The clone carrying this T cell receptor (beta chain) was seen more than once but under ten times. What it binds is unknown. This sample is drawn from a study of blood T cells in healthy people across ages. Broader study findings: A roughly linear fall in TCR beta diversity per million T cells was seen with increasing age.

Germline loops: CDR1 MGHDK, CDR2 SYGVNS. The CDR3 contains 15 residues. Trimming stripped 7 bases from V and 8 bases from J, with 18 bases between. The authors ran a second PCR of about 7 to 12 cycles using a sample-barcoded 5' primer and a J-beta primer mix. TCRdb itself ran the 5' RACE reads through MiXCR, one entry per CDR3 protein. Of around 850,000 distinct CDR3 sequences in the sample, roughly 34% are singletons; the top ten hold about an eighth. The receptor was derived from a man younger than 30 in good health. V usage is TRBV25-1 and J usage is TRBJ1-6; D call uncertain. The material sequenced was blood. In nucleotides, the CDR3 is TGTGCCAGCAAACCTCCCCTTGGGGAATATTCACCCCTCCACTTT. This encodes CASKPPLGEYSPLHF. The entire variable domain, with the rest obtained from reference TRBV25-1 and TRBJ1-6, is as follows: EADIYQTPRYLVIGTGKKITLECSQTMGHDKMYWYQQDPGMELHLIHYSYGVNSTEKGDLSSESTVSRIRTEHFPLTLESARPSHTSQYLCASKPPLGEYSPLHFGNGTRLTVT.